Sequencing of this T cell receptor (beta chain) was carried out in a study of T cell responses to AZD1222 COVID-19 vaccine. Overall study findings and caveats: Among the donors, most were white British and more were female, and clonal diversity was possibly underestimated.

Libraries were prepared by immunoSEQ multiplex PCR; TCRdb keeps only in-frame clonotypes and omits some of them. This sample yields about 130,000 clones, of which roughly 89% are seen a single time; under 2.5% belongs to the top ten. V was pared by 6 bases and J by 3 bases, with 0 bases of the junction left unmatched. The CDR3 has 12 amino acids. Germline V gene data show CDR1 as SNHLY and CDR2 as FYNNEI. As for this clone: Its specificity is not known.

The chain employs TRBV2 and TRBJ1-2; 8 bases match TRBD1. This sample comprised peripheral blood, obtained on day 0 of AZD1222 vaccination. This clonotype originated in an adult in good health. Written as DNA, the CDR3 is TGTGCCAGCAGGGGACAGGACTATGGCTACACCTTC. Its translation is CASRGQDYGYTF.